These 2 T cell receptor beta chains came from one sample sequenced in a study of shared clonotypes between healthy human individuals (dated by TCRdb to the early 2020s). Library construction relied on the immunoSEQ multiplex PCR assay. TCRdb limited this immuneACCESS table to in-frame rearrangements with V and J called. A share of clones is missing; checked studies link under half to unresolved V genes, and the rest is unexplained. This sample lists approximately 1.9 million clones; 90% to 95% were detected once. Under 2% of the sample comes from the top ten. CD8 naive samples were obtained by positive selection for CCR7 among CD45RO-negative cells, yielding a CD45RA+CCR7+ population from which TemRA cells were excluded. Specimen: naive CD8+ T cells from PBMCs. This specimen's cell subset or site label, per the study, means: CD45RA+CCR7+. Every receptor here comes from a man between 18 and 35 years old in good health. Some clones in this sample may be carry-over from other donors' samples.

The genes are TRBV28 and TRBJ2-5; possible D gene TRBD1, 5 bases. Germline V gives CDR1 MDHEN, CDR2 SYDVKM. The ends were cut back, 6 bases at V and 5 bases at J, with 25 bases in the middle. The CDR3 has 17 amino acids. The CDR3 sequence is CASSSSRIGQSWETQYF. CDR3 coding DNA: TGTGCCAGCAGCAGTTCCAGAATCGGACAATCATGGGAGACCCAGTACTTC.

This sequence joins TRBV6-1 and TRBJ1-5, with 7 bases identical to TRBD1. Germline V lookup: CDR1 MNHNS, CDR2 SASEGT. The CDR3 consists of 14 residues. V shed 3 bases and J 4 bases; nucleotides not matched to a gene: 3. This chain's CDR3 is CASSETGTNQPQHF. As DNA, the CDR3 is TGTGCCAGCAGTGAGACAGGGACAAATCAGCCCCAGCATTTT.